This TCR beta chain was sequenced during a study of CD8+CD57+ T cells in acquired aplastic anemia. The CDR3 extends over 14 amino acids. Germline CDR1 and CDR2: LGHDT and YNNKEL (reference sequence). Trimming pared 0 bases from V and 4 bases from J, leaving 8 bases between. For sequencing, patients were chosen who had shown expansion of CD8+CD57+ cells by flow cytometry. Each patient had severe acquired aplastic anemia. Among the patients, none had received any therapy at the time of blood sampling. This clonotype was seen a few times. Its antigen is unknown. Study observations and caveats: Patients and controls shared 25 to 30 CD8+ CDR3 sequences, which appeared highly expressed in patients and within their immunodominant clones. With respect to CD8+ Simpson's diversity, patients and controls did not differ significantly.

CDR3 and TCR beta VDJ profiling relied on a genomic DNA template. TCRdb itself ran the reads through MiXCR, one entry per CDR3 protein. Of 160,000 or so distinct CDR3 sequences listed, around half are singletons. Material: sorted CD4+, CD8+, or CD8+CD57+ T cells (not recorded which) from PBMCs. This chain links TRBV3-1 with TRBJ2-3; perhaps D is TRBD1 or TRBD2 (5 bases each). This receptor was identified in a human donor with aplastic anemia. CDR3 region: CASSQEGEPDTQYF. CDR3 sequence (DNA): TGTGCCAGCAGCCAAGAAGGGGAGCCAGATACGCAGTATTTT.